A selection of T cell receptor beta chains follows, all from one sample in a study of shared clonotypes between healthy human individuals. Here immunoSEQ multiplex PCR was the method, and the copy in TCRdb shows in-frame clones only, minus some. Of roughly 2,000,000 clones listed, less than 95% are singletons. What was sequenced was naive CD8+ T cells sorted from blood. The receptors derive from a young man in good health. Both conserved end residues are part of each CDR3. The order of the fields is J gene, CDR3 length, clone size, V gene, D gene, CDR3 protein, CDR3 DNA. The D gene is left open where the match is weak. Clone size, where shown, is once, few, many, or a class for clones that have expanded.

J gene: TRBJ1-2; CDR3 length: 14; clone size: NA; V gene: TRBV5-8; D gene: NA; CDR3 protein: CASSSMGPEDGYTF; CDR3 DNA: TGTGCCAGCAGCTCGATGGGACCGGAGGATGGCTACACCTTC
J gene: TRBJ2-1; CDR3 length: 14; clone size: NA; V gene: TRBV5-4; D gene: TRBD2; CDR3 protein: CASSLDGRRNEQFF; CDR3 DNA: TGTGCCAGCAGCTTGGACGGGAGGCGGAATGAGCAGTTCTTC
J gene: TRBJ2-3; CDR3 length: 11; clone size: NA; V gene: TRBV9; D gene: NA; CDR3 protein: CASTPLDTQYF; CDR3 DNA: TGTGCCAGCACCCCGTTAGATACGCAGTATTTT
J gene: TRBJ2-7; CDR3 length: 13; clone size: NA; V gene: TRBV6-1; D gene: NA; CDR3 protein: CASSVGRPYEQYF; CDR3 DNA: TGTGCCAGCAGTGTCGGAAGACCCTACGAGCAGTACTTC
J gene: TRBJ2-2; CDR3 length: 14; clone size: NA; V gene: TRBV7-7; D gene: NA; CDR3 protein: CASSALVNTGELFF; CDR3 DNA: TGTGCTAGCAGCGCCTTGGTGAACACCGGGGAGCTGTTTTTT
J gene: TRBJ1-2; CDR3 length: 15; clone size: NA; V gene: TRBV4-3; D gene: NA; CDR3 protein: CASSQDWGANYGYTF; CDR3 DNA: TGCGCCAGCAGCCAAGATTGGGGGGCAAACTATGGCTACACCTTC
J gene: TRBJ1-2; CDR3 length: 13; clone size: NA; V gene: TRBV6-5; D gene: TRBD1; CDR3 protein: CASSSGTGDGYTF; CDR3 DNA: TGTGCCAGCAGTTCAGGGACAGGGGATGGCTACACCTTC
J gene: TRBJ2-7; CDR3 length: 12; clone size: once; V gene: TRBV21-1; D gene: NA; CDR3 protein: CARDLDSYEQYF; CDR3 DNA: TGTGCCAGGGACCTTGACTCCTACGAGCAGTACTTC
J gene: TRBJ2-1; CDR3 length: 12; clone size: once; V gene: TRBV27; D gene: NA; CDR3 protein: CASSYRGYEQFF; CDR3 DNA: TGTGCCAGCAGTTATCGGGGGTATGAGCAGTTCTTC
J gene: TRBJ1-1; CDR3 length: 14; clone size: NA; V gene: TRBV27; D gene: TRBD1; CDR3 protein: CASSFQGAIQEAFF; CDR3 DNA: TGTGCCAGCAGTTTTCAGGGGGCGATTCAAGAAGCTTTCTTT
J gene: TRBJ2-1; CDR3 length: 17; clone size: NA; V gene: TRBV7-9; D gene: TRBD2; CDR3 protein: CASSQGVLAGGPNEQFF; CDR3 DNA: TGTGCCAGCAGCCAAGGGGTCCTAGCGGGGGGGCCGAATGAGCAGTTCTTC
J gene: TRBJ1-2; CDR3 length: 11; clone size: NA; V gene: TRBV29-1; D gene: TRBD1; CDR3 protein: CSVGDRNGYTF; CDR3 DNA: TGCAGCGTTGGGGACAGGAACGGCTACACCTTC
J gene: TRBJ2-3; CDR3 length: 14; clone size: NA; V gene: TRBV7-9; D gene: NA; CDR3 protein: CASSPGGVTDTQYF; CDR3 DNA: TGTGCCAGCAGCCCAGGTGGGGTTACAGATACGCAGTATTTT
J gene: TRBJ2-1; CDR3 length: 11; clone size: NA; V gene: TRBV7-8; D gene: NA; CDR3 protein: CASSDTNEQFF; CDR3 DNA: TGTGCCAGCTCGGACACTAATGAGCAGTTCTTC
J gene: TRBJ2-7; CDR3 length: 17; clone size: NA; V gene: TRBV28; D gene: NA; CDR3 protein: CASSWDPSTPMHYEQYF; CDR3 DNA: TGTGCCAGCAGTTGGGACCCGTCAACCCCCATGCACTACGAGCAGTACTTC
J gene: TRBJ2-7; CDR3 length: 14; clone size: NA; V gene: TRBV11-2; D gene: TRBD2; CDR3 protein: CASSLGGGTYEQYF; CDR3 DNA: TGTGCCAGCAGCTTAGGCGGGGGAACCTACGAGCAGTACTTC
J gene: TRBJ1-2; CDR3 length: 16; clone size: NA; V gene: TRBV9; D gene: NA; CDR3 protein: CASSVLGSNANYGYTF; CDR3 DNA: TGTGCCAGCAGCGTACTAGGGTCCAACGCTAACTATGGCTACACCTTC
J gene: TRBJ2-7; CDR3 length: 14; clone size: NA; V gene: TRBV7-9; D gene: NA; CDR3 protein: CASSFGTPTYEQYF; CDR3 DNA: TGTGCCAGCAGCTTTGGGACACCGACCTACGAGCAGTACTTC
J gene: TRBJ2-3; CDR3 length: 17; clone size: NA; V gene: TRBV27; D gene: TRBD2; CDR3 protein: CASSLLLAAGSTDTQYF; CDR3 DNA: TGTGCCAGCAGTTTACTTCTAGCGGCGGGCTCCACAGATACGCAGTATTTT
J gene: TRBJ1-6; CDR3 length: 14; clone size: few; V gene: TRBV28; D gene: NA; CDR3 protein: CASRQAPYNSPLHF; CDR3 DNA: TGTGCCAGCAGACAGGCGCCCTATAATTCACCCCTCCACTTT
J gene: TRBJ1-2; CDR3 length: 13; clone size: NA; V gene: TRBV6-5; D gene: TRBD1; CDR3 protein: CASSYVTGPGYTF; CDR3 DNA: TGTGCCAGCAGTTACGTGACAGGGCCCGGCTACACCTTC
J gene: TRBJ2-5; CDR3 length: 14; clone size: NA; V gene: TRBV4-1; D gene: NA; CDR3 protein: CASSQARNQGTQYF; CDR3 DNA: TGCGCCAGCAGCCAAGCCAGAAACCAAGGGACCCAGTACTTC
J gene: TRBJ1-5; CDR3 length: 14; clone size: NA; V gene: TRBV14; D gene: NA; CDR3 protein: CASSLLGSSQPQHF; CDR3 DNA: TGTGCCAGCAGCCTACTGGGGTCAAGTCAGCCCCAGCATTTT
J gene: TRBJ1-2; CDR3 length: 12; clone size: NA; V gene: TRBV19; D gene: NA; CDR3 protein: CASSLAAYGYTF; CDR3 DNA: TGTGCCAGTAGTCTGGCAGCTTATGGCTACACCTTC
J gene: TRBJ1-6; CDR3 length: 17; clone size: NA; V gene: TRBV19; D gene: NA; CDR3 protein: CASSIVTGVRYNSPLHF; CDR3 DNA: TGTGCCAGTAGTATAGTAACTGGGGTTAGGTATAATTCACCCCTCCACTTT
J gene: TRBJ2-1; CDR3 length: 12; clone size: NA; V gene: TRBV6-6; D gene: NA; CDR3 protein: CASMGQYNEQFF; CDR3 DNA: TGTGCCAGCATGGGGCAGTACAATGAGCAGTTCTTC
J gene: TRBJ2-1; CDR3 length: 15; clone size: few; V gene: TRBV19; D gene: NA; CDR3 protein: CASTSPGTDVHGQFF; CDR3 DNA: TGTGCCAGTACCTCACCTGGGACGGACGTCCACGGGCAGTTCTTC
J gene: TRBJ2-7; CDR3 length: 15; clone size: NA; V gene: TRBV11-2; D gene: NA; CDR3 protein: CASTDPRDPSYEQYF; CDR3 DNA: TGTGCCAGCACCGACCCGCGGGACCCTTCCTACGAGCAGTACTTC
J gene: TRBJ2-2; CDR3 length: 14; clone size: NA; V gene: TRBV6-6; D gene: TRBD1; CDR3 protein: CASSPDRAPWELFF; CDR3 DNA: TGTGCCAGCAGCCCCGACAGGGCCCCGTGGGAGCTGTTTTTT
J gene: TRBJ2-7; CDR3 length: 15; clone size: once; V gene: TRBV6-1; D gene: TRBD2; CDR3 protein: CASSEGLAVIYEQYF; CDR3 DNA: TGTGCCAGCAGTGAAGGACTAGCGGTGATATACGAGCAGTACTTC
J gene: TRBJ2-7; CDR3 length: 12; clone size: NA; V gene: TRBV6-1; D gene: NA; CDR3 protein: CASSPTLYEQYF; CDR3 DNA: TGTGCCAGCAGCCCGACACTTTACGAGCAGTACTTC
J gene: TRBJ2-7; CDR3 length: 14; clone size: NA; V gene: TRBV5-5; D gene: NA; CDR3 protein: CASSSTFGTYEQYF; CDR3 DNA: TGTGCCAGCAGCTCGACTTTTGGGACCTACGAGCAGTACTTC
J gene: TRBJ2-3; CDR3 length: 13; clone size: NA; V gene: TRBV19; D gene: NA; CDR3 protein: CASSPGLSLTQYF; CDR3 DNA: TGTGCCAGTAGTCCAGGACTATCCCTGACGCAGTATTTT
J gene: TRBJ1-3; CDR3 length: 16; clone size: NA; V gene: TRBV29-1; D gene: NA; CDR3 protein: CSVEGPDSHSGNTIYF; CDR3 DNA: TGCAGCGTTGAAGGGCCCGACAGCCACTCTGGAAACACCATATATTTT
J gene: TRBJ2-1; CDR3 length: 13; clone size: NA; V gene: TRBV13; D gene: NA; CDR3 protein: CASSPQGWDEQFF; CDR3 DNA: TGTGCCAGCAGCCCTCAGGGGTGGGATGAGCAGTTCTTC
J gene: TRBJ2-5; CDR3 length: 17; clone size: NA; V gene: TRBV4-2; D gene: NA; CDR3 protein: CASSQDADGVGQETQYF; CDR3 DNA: TGTGCCAGCAGCCAAGATGCAGATGGGGTCGGCCAAGAGACCCAGTACTTC
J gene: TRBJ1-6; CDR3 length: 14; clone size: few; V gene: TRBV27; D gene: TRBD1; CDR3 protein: CASSPGQTNSPLHF; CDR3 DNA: TGTGCCAGCAGTCCGGGACAGACTAATTCACCCCTCCACTTT
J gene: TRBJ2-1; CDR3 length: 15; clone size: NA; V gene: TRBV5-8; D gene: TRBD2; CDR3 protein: CASPTLADNYNEQFF; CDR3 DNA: TGTGCCAGCCCCACGCTAGCGGACAACTACAATGAGCAGTTCTTC
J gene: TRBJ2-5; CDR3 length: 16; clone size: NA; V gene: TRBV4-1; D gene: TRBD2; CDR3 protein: CASSQEVGGGAETQYF; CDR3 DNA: TGCGCCAGCAGCCAAGAAGTCGGCGGGGGGGCTGAGACCCAGTACTTC
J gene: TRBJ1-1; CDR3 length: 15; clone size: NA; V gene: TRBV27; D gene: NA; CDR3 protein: CASSLEGYMNTEAFF; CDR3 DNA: TGTGCCAGCAGTTTAGAAGGGTACATGAACACTGAAGCTTTCTTT
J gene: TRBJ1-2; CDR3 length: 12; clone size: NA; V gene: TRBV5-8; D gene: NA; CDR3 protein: CASRWQGIGYTF; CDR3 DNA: TGTGCCAGCAGGTGGCAGGGAATTGGCTACACCTTC
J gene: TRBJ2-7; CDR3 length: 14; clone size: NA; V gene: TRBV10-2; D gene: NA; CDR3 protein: CASSDGLVGYEQYF; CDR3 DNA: TGCGCCAGCAGTGATGGGCTAGTCGGGTACGAGCAGTACTTC
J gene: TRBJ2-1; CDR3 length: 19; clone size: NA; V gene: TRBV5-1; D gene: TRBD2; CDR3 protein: CASSPVILAGLKIDNEQFF; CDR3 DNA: TGCGCCAGCAGTCCTGTCATACTAGCGGGACTAAAAATAGACAATGAGCAGTTCTTC
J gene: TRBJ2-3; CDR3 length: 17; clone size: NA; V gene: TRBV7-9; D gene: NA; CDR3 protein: CASSLRDSQSSTDTQYF; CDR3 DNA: TGTGCCAGCAGCTTACGGGACTCTCAATCCAGCACAGATACGCAGTATTTT
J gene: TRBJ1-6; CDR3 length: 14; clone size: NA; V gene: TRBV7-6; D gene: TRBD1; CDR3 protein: CASRPGTGLSPLHF; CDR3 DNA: TGTGCCAGCAGGCCCGGGACAGGACTTTCACCCCTCCACTTT
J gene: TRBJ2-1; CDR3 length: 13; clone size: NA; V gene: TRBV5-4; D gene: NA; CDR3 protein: CASSLGLVAEQFF; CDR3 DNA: TGTGCCAGCAGCTTGGGGTTAGTGGCTGAGCAGTTCTTC
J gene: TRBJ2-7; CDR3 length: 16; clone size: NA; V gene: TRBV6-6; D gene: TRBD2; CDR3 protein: CASSSRTSGGTWEQYF; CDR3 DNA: TGTGCCAGCAGTTCCCGGACTAGCGGGGGTACTTGGGAGCAGTACTTC
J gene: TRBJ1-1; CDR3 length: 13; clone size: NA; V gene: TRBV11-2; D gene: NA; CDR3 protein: CASSLEDHTEAFF; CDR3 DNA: TGTGCCAGCAGCTTAGAGGATCACACTGAAGCTTTCTTT
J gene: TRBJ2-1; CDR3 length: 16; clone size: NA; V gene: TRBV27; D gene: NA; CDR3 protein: CASSLAGRGAYNEQFF; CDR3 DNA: TGTGCCAGCAGTTTAGCAGGGAGGGGGGCGTACAATGAGCAGTTCTTC
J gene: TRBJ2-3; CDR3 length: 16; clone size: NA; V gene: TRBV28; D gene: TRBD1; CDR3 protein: CASSPPDRGPLDTQYF; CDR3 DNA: TGTGCCAGCAGTCCCCCGGACAGGGGGCCCCTAGATACGCAGTATTTT
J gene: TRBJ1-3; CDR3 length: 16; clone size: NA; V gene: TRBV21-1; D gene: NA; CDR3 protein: CASTGTYTSSGNTIYF; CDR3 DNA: TGTGCCAGCACGGGGACATATACAAGCTCTGGAAACACCATATATTTT
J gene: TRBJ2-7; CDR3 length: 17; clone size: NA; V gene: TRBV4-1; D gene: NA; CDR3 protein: CASSPQGPGSIGYEQYF; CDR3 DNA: TGCGCCAGCAGCCCCCAAGGTCCGGGGTCAATAGGCTACGAGCAGTACTTC
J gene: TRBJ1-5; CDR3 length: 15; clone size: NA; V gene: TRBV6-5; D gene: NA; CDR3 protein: CASRSQYDSNQPQHF; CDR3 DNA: TGTGCCAGCAGGTCCCAGTACGATAGCAATCAGCCCCAGCATTTT
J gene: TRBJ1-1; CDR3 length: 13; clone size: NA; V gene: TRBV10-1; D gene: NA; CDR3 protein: CASSVGSYTEAFF; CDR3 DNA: TGCGCCAGCAGTGTTGGGTCTTACACTGAAGCTTTCTTT
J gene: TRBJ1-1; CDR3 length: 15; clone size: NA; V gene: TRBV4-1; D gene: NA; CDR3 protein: CASSQVGPLNTEAFF; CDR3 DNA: TGCGCCAGCAGCCAAGTGGGTCCGTTGAACACTGAAGCTTTCTTT